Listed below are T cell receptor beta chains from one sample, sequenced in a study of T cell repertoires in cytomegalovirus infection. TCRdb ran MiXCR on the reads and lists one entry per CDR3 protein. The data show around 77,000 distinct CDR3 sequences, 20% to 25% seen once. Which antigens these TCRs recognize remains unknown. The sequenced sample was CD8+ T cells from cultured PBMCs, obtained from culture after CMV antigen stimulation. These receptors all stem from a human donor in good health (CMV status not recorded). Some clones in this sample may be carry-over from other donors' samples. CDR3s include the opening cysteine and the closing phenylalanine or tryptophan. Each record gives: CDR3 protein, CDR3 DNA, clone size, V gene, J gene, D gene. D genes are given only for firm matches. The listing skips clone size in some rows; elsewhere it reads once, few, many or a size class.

CASTTGGGPLDTEAFF	TGTGCCAGCACTACAGGTGGGGGACCGCTTGACACTGAAGCTTTCTTT	NA	TRBV12-3/TRBV12-4	TRBJ1-1	NA
CSVERGTGPRTDTQYF	TGCAGCGTTGAAAGAGGGACCGGGCCCCGCACAGATACGCAGTATTTT	NA	TRBV29-1	TRBJ2-3	NA
CASTNGLTYEQYF	TGTGCCAGCACCAATGGCCTTACCTACGAGCAGTACTTC	NA	TRBV2	TRBJ2-7	NA
CASSLAGAGPSYEQYF	TGTGCCAGCAGCTTAGCAGGCGCCGGGCCGTCCTACGAGCAGTACTTC	few	TRBV7-8	TRBJ2-7	NA
CASSLRRWTVGYGYTF	TGTGCCAGCAGCTTAAGGCGGTGGACAGTGGGCTATGGCTACACCTTC	once	TRBV7-2	TRBJ1-2	NA
CATSDEKTSPTGELFF	TGTGCCACCAGTGATGAAAAGACTAGCCCCACCGGGGAGCTGTTTTTT	few	TRBV24-1	TRBJ2-2	TRBD2
CASSFFQGGETQYF	TGTGCCAGCAGTTTCTTTCAGGGTGGAGAGACCCAGTACTTC	NA	TRBV12-3/TRBV12-4	TRBJ2-5	NA
CASSERSNQPQHF	TGTGCCAGCAGTGAAAGGAGCAATCAGCCCCAGCATTTT	NA	TRBV6-1	TRBJ1-5	NA
CASSFGQGSNTIYF	TGTGCCAGCAGCTTTGGACAGGGCTCAAACACCATATATTTT	NA	TRBV7-9	TRBJ1-3	TRBD1
CASSHRWGQGTDTQYF	TGCGCCAGCAGCCACCGTTGGGGACAGGGCACAGATACGCAGTATTTT	NA	TRBV4-1	TRBJ2-3	TRBD1
CATRLGGNTIYF	TGTGCCACACGACTAGGAGGAAACACCATATATTTT	many	TRBV12-3/TRBV12-4	TRBJ1-3	NA
CASGPDRSITEAFF	TGTGCTAGTGGTCCGGACAGGAGTATCACTGAAGCTTTCTTT	NA	TRBV12-5	TRBJ1-1	TRBD1
CASSIVYNEQFF	TGTGCCAGCAGCATCGTCTACAATGAGCAGTTCTTC	few	TRBV5-6	TRBJ2-1	NA
CASSLARDSNQPQHF	TGTGCCAGCAGCTTGGCCCGTGATAGCAATCAGCCCCAGCATTTT	few	TRBV5-6	TRBJ1-5	NA
CASSLSRETLGGYTF	TGTGCCAGCAGTTTGAGCAGGGAGACGTTGGGTGGCTACACCTTC	NA	TRBV13	TRBJ1-2	NA
CASSLSRLGGYTF	TGTGCCAGCAGTTTATCTCGGTTAGGTGGCTACACCTTC	few	TRBV27	TRBJ1-2	NA
CASSKTGISGNTIYF	TGTGCCAGCAGCAAGACAGGGATTTCTGGAAACACCATATATTTT	NA	TRBV7-9	TRBJ1-3	TRBD1
CASSPGGPQPQHF	TGTGCCAGCAGTCCCGGGGGGCCTCAGCCCCAGCATTTT	few	TRBV6-2/TRBV6-3	TRBJ1-5	NA
CASSFPGQGGEQFF	TGTGCCAGCAGCTTCCCGGGACAGGGGGGTGAGCAGTTCTTC	NA	TRBV11-2	TRBJ2-1	TRBD1
CASSGQEGYEQYF	TGTGCCAGTAGTGGACAGGAGGGGTACGAGCAGTACTTC	NA	TRBV19	TRBJ2-7	NA
CATSRDSQPNEQFF	TGTGCCACCAGCAGAGATTCCCAGCCCAATGAGCAGTTCTTC	few	TRBV15	TRBJ2-1	NA
CASSTAGGIFGYTF	TGTGCCAGCAGTACCGCAGGGGGCATCTTTGGCTACACCTTC	few	TRBV12-3/TRBV12-4	TRBJ1-2	TRBD1
CASSLEALDDLSSLGVLGYTF	TGTGCCAGCAGCTTAGAGGCTTTGGACGACCTGAGTAGTTTGGGGGTACTTGGCTACACCTTC	NA	TRBV7-9	TRBJ1-2	NA
CASSHMAELSDTQYF	TGCGCCAGCAGCCATATGGCTGAACTATCGGATACGCAGTATTTT	few	TRBV4-3	TRBJ2-3	NA
CASSTNPTGTYEQYF	TGTGCCAGCAGCACTAACCCGACAGGGACCTACGAGCAGTACTTC	NA	TRBV7-2	TRBJ2-7	TRBD1
CASSPRTSSTDTQYF	TGTGCCAGCAGCCCCCGGACCTCTAGCACAGATACGCAGTATTTT	NA	TRBV7-6	TRBJ2-3	NA
CASSLRGASSYNEQFF	TGTGCCAGCAGCTTACGAGGGGCGAGCTCCTACAATGAGCAGTTCTTC	few	TRBV11-1	TRBJ2-1	NA
CSARAPQGTGELFF	TGCAGTGCTAGAGCCCCGCAGGGGACCGGGGAGCTGTTTTTT	NA	TRBV20-1	TRBJ2-2	NA
CASSATGTVETQYF	TGTGCCAGCAGCGCCACCGGGACAGTAGAGACCCAGTACTTC	NA	TRBV9	TRBJ2-5	TRBD1
CASSTQDRPKGNEQFF	TGTGCCAGCAGTACCCAAGACCGCCCTAAGGGGAATGAGCAGTTCTTC	few	TRBV6-5	TRBJ2-1	NA
CASSQDRDAGYEQYF	TGCGCCAGCAGCCAAGATCGGGACGCGGGCTACGAGCAGTACTTC	many	TRBV4-1	TRBJ2-7	NA
CASSLSQGGYNEQFF	TGTGCCAGCAGCTTAAGTCAGGGAGGCTACAATGAGCAGTTCTTC	NA	TRBV7-6	TRBJ2-1	NA
CASSLAPDRNEKLFF	TGTGCCAGCAGCTTAGCGCCAGATCGTAATGAAAAACTGTTTTTT	few	TRBV7-2	TRBJ1-4	NA
CASSPGQGAKLFF	TGTGCCAGCAGCCCCGGACAGGGGGCAAAACTGTTTTTT	few	TRBV27	TRBJ1-4	TRBD1
CASSPGTSNTGELFF	TGTGCCAGCAGCCCCGGAACTAGCAACACCGGGGAGCTGTTTTTT	many	TRBV6-5	TRBJ2-2	NA
CASSLEGRQETQYF	TGTGCCAGCAGTTTAGAAGGCAGACAAGAGACCCAGTACTTC	NA	TRBV28	TRBJ2-5	NA
CAISDWSRNQPQHF	TGTGCCATCAGTGATTGGAGTAGGAATCAGCCCCAGCATTTT	NA	TRBV10-3	TRBJ1-5	NA
CASSPGLAGYADEQFF	TGTGCCAGCAGCCCAGGACTAGCGGGGTACGCCGATGAGCAGTTCTTC	few	TRBV9	TRBJ2-1	TRBD2
CASSQDRVRTDTQYF	TGCGCCAGCAGCCAAGACAGGGTACGGACAGATACGCAGTATTTT	few	TRBV4-1	TRBJ2-3	NA
CASSEGTFLYHSGNTIYF	TGTGCCAGCAGTGAAGGTACTTTCCTCTACCACTCTGGAAACACCATATATTTT	NA	TRBV6-1	TRBJ1-3	NA
CASSLGTENGYTF	TGTGCCAGCAGTTTAGGGACGGAAAATGGCTACACCTTC	NA	TRBV27	TRBJ1-2	NA
CASRRGAEAFF	TGTGCCAGCAGGAGAGGCGCTGAAGCTTTCTTT	few	TRBV27	TRBJ1-1	NA
CASSLRGGGRTDTQYF	TGTGCCAGCAGTTTACGGGGCGGGGGGAGGACAGATACGCAGTATTTT	once	TRBV27	TRBJ2-3	TRBD2
CASSQQGWAFF	TGTGCCAGCAGTCAACAAGGGTGGGCTTTCTTT	few	TRBV12-3/TRBV12-4	TRBJ1-1	NA